The table lists the clone carrying this T cell receptor beta chain with a few counts. The antigen remains unidentified. These data belong to a study of T-cell memory formation after mild COVID-19. Study at large: Clusters of TCRs were largely donor specific.

The V end lost 7 bases, the J end lost 7 bases, and 16 bases lay between the germline ends. Germline V CDR1 and CDR2: LNHDA, SQIVND (reference sequence). This CDR3 comprises 14 residues. Libraries for TCRalpha and TCRbeta carried sample barcodes and unique molecular identifiers via 5'RACE. One entry per CDR3 protein results from TCRdb running MiXCR on the 5' RACE reads. Of 550,000 to 650,000 distinct CDR3 sequences listed, 17% are singletons. The study's findings and limits: Pre-infection memory already had some responding clones, implying cross-reactive memory joined. CD4/CD8 balance held among clones contracting day 15 to 85, and later expanders leaned CD4+.

This sequence was found in an adult woman who had mild COVID-19 (a few samples of this study predate the infection). Cell type and time point are not known. The V call is TRBV19, the J call TRBJ2-2; perhaps D is TRBD1 or TRBD2 (6 bases each). The sample taken for sequencing was PBMCs or a T cell subset sorted from them (not recorded which). The CDR3 coding sequence is TGTGCCAGTACCCCATGGGGGGCGGTCGGGGAGCTGTTTTTT. Translation gives CASTPWGAVGELFF.